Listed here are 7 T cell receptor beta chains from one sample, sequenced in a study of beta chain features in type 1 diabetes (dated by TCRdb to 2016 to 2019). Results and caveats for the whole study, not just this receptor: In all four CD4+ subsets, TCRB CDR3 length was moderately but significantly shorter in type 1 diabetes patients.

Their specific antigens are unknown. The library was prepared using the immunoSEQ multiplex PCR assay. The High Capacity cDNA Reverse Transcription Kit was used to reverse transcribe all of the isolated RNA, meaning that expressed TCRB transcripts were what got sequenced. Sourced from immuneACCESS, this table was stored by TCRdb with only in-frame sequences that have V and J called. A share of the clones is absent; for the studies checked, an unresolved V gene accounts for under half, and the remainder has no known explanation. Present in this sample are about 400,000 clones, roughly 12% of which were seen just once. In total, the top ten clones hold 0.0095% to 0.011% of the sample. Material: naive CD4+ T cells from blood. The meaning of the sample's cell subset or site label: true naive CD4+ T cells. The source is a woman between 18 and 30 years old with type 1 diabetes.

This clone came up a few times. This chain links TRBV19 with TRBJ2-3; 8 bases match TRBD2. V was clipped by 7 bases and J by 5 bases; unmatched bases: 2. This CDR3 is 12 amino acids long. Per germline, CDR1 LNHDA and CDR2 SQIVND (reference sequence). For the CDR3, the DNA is TGTGCCAGTACCGGGGGGGGAGATACGCAGTATTTT. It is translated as CASTGGGDTQYF.

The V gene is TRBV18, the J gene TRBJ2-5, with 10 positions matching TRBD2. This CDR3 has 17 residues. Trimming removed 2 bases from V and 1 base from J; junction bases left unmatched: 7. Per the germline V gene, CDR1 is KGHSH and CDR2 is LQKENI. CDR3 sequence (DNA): TGTGCCAGCTCACCATTGGCGCTAGCGGGGGCCCAAGAGACCCAGTACTTC. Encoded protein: CASSPLALAGAQETQYF.

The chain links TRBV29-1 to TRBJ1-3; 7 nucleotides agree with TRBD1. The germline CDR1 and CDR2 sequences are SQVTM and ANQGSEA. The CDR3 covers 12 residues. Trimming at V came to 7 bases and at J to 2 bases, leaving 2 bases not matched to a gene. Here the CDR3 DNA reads TGCAGCGCGCAGGGGGCTGGAAACACCATATATTTT. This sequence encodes CSAQGAGNTIYF.

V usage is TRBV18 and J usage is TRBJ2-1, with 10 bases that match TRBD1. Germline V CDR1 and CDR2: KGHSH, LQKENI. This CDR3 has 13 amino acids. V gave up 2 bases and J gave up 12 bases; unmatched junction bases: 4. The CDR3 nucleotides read TGTGCCAGCTCACCATCCGGGACAGGGGCGCAGTTCTTC. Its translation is CASSPSGTGAQFF.

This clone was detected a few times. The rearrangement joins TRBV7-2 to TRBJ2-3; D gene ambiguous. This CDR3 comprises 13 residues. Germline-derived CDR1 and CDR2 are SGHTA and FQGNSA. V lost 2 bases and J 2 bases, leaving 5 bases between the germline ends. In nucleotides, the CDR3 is TGTGCCAGCAGCTTATTCCTCACAGATACGCAGTATTTT. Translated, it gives CASSLFLTDTQYF.

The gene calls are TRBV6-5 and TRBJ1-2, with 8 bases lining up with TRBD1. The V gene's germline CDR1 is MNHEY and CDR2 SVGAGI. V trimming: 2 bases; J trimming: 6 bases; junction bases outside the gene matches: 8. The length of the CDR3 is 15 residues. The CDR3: CASSYADRGSNGYTF. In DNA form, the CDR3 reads TGTGCCAGCAGTTACGCCGACAGGGGATCCAATGGCTACACCTTC.

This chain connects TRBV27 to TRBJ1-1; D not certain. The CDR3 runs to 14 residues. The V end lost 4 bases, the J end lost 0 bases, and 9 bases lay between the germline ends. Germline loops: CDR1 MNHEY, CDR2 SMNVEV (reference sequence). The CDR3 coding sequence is TGTGCCAGCAGTTACCGAGGATTGAACACTGAAGCTTTCTTT. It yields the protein CASSYRGLNTEAFF.